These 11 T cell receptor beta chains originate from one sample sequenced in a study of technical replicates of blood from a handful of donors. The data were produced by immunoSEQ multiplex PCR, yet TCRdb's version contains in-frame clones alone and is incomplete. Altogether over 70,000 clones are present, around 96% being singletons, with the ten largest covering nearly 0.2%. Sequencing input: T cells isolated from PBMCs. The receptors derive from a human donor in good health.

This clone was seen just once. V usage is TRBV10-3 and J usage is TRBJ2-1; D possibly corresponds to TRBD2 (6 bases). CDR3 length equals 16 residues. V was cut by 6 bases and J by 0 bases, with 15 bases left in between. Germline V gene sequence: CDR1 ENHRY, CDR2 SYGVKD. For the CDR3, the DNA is TGTGCCATCAGCCAAACTAGCTCGAGCTCCTACAATGAGCAGTTCTTC. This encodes CAISQTSSSSYNEQFF.

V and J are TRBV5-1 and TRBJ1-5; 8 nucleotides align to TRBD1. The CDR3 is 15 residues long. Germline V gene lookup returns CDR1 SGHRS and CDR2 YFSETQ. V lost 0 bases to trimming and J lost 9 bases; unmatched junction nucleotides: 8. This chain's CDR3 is CASSLDGETGAPQHF. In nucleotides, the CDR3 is TGCGCCAGCAGCTTGGATGGAGAGACAGGGGCGCCCCAGCATTTT.

CDR3 bases: TGTGCCAGTCTCGGGACAGGGGCCCATCAGCCCCAGCATTTT. This translates into CASLGTGAHQPQHF. This rearrangement joins TRBV28 to TRBJ1-5, with 10 bases fitting TRBD1. The CDR3 contains 14 residues. J was trimmed by 5 bases and V by 9 bases; bases with no gene match: 7. Germline-derived CDR1 and CDR2 are MDHEN and SYDVKM.

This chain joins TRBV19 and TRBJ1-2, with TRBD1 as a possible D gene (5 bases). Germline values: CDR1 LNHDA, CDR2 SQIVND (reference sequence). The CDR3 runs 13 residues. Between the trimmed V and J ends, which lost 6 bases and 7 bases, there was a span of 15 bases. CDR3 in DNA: TGTGCCAGTAGATCGGGGGTTCTTGTTGGCTACACCTTC. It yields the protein CASRSGVLVGYTF. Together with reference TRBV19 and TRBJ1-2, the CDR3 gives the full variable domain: DGGITQSPKYLFRKEGQNVTLSCEQNLNHDAMYWYRQDPGQGLRLIYYSQIVNDFQKGDIAEGYSVSREKKESFPLTVTSAQKNPTAFYLCASRSGVLVGYTFGSGTRLTVV.

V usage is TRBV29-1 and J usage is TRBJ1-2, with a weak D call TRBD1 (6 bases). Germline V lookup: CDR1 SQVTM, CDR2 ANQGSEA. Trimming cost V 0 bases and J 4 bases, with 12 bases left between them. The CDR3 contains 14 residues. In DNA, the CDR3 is TGCAGCGTTGAAGATCCCGGACAGCCCTATGGCTACACCTTC. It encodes CSVEDPGQPYGYTF.

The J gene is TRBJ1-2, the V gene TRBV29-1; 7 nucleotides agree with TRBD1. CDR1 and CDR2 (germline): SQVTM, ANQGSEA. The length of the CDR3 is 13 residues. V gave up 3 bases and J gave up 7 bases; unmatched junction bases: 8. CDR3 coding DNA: TGCAGCGTTGATGACAGGGTGAGACGTGGCTACACCTTC. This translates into CSVDDRVRRGYTF.

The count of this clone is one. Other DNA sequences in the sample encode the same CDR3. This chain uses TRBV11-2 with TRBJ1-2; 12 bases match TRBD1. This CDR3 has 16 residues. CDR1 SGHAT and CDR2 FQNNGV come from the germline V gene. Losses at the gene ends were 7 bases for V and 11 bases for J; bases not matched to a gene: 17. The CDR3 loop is CASTPDSGTGGGGYTF. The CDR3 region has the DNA TGTGCCAGCACCCCCGACTCCGGGACAGGGGGCGGCGGTTACACCTTC.

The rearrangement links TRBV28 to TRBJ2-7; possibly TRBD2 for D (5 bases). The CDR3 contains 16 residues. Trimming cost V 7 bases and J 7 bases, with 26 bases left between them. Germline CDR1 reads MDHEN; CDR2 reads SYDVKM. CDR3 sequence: CASTSHSWVGEDEQYF. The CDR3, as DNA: TGTGCCAGCACCTCCCATTCGTGGGTGGGAGAGGATGAGCAGTACTTC.

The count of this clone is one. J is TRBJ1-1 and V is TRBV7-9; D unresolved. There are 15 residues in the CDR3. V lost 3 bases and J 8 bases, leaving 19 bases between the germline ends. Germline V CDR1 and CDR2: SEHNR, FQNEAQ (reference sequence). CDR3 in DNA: TGTGCCAGCAGCTTGGCTACGTCGGGAAGCCTAGAAGCTTTCTTT. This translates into CASSLATSGSLEAFF.

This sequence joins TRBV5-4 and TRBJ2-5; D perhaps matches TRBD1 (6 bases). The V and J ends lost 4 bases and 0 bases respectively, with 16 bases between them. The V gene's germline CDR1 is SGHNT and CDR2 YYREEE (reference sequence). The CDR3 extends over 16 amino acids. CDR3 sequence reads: CASSTENRANQETQYF. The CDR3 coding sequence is TGTGCCAGCAGCACCGAGAACAGGGCAAACCAAGAGACCCAGTACTTC.

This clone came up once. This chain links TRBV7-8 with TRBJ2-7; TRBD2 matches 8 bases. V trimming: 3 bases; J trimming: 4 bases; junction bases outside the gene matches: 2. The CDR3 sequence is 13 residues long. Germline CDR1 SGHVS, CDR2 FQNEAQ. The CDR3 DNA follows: TGTGCCAGCAGCTTCGGGGGGGGGTACGAGCAGTACTTC. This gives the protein CASSFGGGYEQYF. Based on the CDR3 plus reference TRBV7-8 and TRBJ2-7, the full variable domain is GAGVSQSPRYKVAKRGQDVALRCDPISGHVSLFWYQQALGQGPEFLTYFQNEAQLDKSGLPSDRFFAERPEGSVSTLKIQRTQQEDSAVYLCASSFGGGYEQYFGPGTRLTVT.